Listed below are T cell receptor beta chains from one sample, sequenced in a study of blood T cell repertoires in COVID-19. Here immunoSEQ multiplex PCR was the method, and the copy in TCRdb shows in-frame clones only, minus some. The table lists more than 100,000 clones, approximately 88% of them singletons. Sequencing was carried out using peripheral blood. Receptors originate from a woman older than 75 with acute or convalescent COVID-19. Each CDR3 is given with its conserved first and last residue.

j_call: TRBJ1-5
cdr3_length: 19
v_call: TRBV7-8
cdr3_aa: CASSLRPTGGVRSNQPQHF

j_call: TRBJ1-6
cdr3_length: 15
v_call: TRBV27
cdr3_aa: CASSPRQGDNSPLHF

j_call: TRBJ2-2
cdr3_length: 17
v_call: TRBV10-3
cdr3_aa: CAISQSLVSGVTGELFF

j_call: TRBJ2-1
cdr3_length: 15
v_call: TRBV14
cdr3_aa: CASSQETGAYNEQFF

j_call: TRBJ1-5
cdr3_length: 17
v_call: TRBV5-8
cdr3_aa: CASSLGAGGDGNQPQHF

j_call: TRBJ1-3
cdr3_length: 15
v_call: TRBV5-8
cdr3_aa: CASSLAWGDGNTIYF

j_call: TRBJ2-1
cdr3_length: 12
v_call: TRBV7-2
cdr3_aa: CASSFLGQVGFF

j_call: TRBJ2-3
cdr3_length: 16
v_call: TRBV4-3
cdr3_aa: CASSPYQGVSTDTQYF

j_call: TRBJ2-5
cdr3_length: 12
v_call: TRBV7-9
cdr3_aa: CASSLLRGTQYF

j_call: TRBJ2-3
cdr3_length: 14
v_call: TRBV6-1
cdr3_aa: CASSEAASTDTQYF

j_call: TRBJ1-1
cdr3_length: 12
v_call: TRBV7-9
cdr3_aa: CASSADFTEAFF

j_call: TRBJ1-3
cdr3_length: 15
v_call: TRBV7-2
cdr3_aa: CASSLTHRSGNTIYF

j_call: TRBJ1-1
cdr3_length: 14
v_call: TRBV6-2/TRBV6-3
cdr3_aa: CASSPDRADTEAFF

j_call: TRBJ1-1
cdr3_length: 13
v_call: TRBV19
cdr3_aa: CASSRTGNTEAFF

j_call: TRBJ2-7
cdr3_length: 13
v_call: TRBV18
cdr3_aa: CASSPRTVYEQYF

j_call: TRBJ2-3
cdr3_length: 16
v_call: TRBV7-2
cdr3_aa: CASREGLAGTADTQYF

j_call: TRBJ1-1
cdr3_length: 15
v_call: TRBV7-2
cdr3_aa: CASSDRDRGTTEAFF

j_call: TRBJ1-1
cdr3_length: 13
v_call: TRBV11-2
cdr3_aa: CASSRERGTEAFF

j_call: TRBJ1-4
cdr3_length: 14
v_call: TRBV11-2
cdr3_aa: CASSLGGTNEKLFF

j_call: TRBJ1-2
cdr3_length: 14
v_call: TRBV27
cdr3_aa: CASSSGLGGYGYTF

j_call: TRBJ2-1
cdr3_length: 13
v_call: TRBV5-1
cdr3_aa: CASSSIKDRRGFF